This T cell receptor beta chain was profiled in a study of CXCR3-negative and CXCR3-positive naive CD8 T cells. TRB cDNA was prepared as libraries by UMI-labeled 5' RACE. TCRdb derives one entry per CDR3 protein from the 5' RACE reads, leaving out DNA. This sample contains 150,000 or so distinct CDR3 sequences. Findings of the study overall: PBMCs showed partially decreased CXCR3 expression after cryopreservation, and most assays used fresh PBMCs. Comparably high diversity marked both naive subsets, whereas memory CD8+ cells had much lower diversity. Similar TRBV-TRBJ usage characterized naive CXCR3-negative and CXCR3-positive cells; memory cells differed. Naive CXCR3-positive cells had TRB CDR3s more hydrophobic than those of CXCR3-negative naive cells.

CD45RO-CCR7+CD27+CD95- expression identified naive CD8+ T cells. A note on this clonotype: What it binds is unknown.

The receptor was isolated from a human donor in good health. Some clones in this sample may be carry-over from other donors' samples. The sequencing sample was made of naive CXCR3+ CD8+ T cells from blood. Sample subset: CD45RO-CCR7+CD27+CD95- naive CD8+ T cells expressing CXCR3 (TNR3+).

The CDR3 spells CASSLVGEADTQYF. The V gene is TRBV5-1, the J gene TRBJ2-3. CDR1 and CDR2 from the germline V gene are SGHRS and YFSETQ. CDR3 length: 14 residues.